This entry features one TCR beta chain sequence. Its antigen is as yet unknown. The data originate from a study of T cell clones after liver transplantation. Study summary: As an antigen-independent comparator, third-party-reactive TCRbeta sequences came from pre-transplant mixed lymphocyte reactions. Until 12-24 months post-transplant, subjects got standard immunosuppression and no induction. Broader study findings: Post-transplant, graft-donor-reactive CD4 TCRbeta sequences in blood dropped significantly in 5 of 8 subjects.

CDR3 length equals 12 residues. Germline V gives CDR1 SNHLY, CDR2 FYNNEI. Trimming took 8 bases from V and 9 from J, leaving 14 bases between them. CD3+CD4+ and CD3+CD8+ cells were FACS-sorted from thawed unstimulated PBMCs. Using immunoSEQ multiplex PCR, the repertoire was profiled, and TCRdb retains in-frame clones only, with some absent. In the table there are roughly 67,000 clones, about 92% of which are singletons. This sequence joins TRBV2 and TRBJ2-1; D gene uncertain. The source was CD4+ T cells from blood, collected around 27 months after liver transplant. The source is a human patient who received a liver transplant. The graft donor may have contributed some T cells. The CDR3 DNA follows: TGTGCCAGCGTCCGGGTAGCCACTGAGCAGTTCTTC. It codes for CASVRVATEQFF.